Below are 26 T cell receptor beta chains sequenced from a single sample in a study of shared clonotypes between healthy human individuals. Generated by immunoSEQ multiplex PCR, the TCRdb table keeps only in-frame clones and is missing some. The sample yields approximately 1.9 million clones, around 95% seen once. Naive CD8 cells, CD45RO-negative and positively selected for CCR7, excluded terminally differentiated effector memory CD45RA+ cells. Sequences were obtained from naive CD8+ T cells from PBMCs. These TCRs come from a man in his late teens or twenties in good health. Some clones in this sample may be carry-over from other donors' samples.

This chain joins TRBV2 and TRBJ1-2; D is uncertain. Germline CDR1 is SNHLY and CDR2 is FYNNEI. CDR3 length equals 16 residues. Trimming took 6 bases from V and 5 from J, leaving 22 bases between them. This chain's CDR3 is CASRPPQKQIPYGYTF. The CDR3, as DNA: TGTGCCAGCAGGCCCCCCCAGAAACAGATCCCTTATGGCTACACCTTC.

The rearrangement links TRBV9 to TRBJ2-1, with 9 bases matching TRBD2. The germline CDR1 and CDR2 sequences are SGDLS and YYNGEE. After removal of 3 bases from V and 3 bases from J, the junction contained 10 bases not matched to a gene. This CDR3 has 17 amino acids. CDR3 in amino acids: CASSDPPSGNFYNEQFF. The CDR3 region has the DNA TGTGCCAGCAGCGACCCTCCTAGCGGGAATTTCTACAATGAGCAGTTCTTC.

V is TRBV7-6 and J is TRBJ1-2, with 8 nucleotides matching TRBD1. Germline CDR1 reads SGHVS; CDR2 reads FNYEAQ. The V gene end was trimmed by 0 bases and the J gene end by 6 bases; junction bases not matched to a gene: 18. CDR3 length: 19 residues. CDR3: CASSLAEGRPGGRADGYTF. In nucleotides, the CDR3 is TGTGCCAGCAGCTTAGCGGAGGGTAGGCCAGGGGGCCGGGCGGATGGCTACACCTTC.

The chain couples TRBV4-1 to TRBJ2-1; 8 bases agree with TRBD1. The V gene end was trimmed by 5 bases and the J gene end by 9 bases; junction bases not matched to a gene: 12. The V gene's germline CDR1 is MGHRA and CDR2 YSYEKL. The CDR3 contains 15 residues. CDR3 DNA sequence: TGCGCCAGCAGCTACCCCGGGACAGGTCTTGGTGAGCAGTTCTTC. This gives the protein CASSYPGTGLGEQFF.

This sequence joins TRBV11-3 and TRBJ2-7, with 9 bases identical to TRBD2. The CDR3 runs 15 residues. CDR1 and CDR2 from the germline V gene are SGHNT and YENEEA. The trim removed 5 bases at V and 3 bases at J, leaving 8 bases unmatched. The CDR3 sequence is CASSGRLAENYEQYF. CDR3 sequence (DNA): TGTGCCAGCAGCGGGAGACTAGCGGAGAACTACGAGCAGTACTTC. The whole variable domain, remainder taken from reference TRBV11-3 and TRBJ2-7, is EAGVVQSPRYKIIEKKQPVAFWCNPISGHNTLYWYLQNLGQGPELLIRYENEEAVDDSQLPKDRFSAERLKGVDSTLKIQPAELGDSAVYLCASSGRLAENYEQYFGPGTRLTVT.

The chain joins TRBV9 to TRBJ2-3; a possible D gene is TRBD2 (5 bases). V lost 7 bases and J 3 bases, leaving 12 bases between the germline ends. The CDR3 consists of 13 residues. Per germline, CDR1 SGDLS and CDR2 YYNGEE. The CDR3 sequence is CASRPAETDTQYF. CDR3 DNA sequence: TGTGCCAGCCGACCAGCGGAAACAGATACGCAGTATTTT.

The chain is built from TRBV4-3 and TRBJ2-7; 11 bases line up with TRBD1. Germline V gene sequence: CDR1 LGHNA, CDR2 YSLEER. The CDR3 is made up of 15 amino acids. The trim removed 3 bases at V and 1 base at J, leaving 2 bases unmatched. CDR3 residues: CASSHGQGASYEQYF. DNA for the CDR3: TGCGCCAGCAGCCACGGACAGGGGGCATCCTACGAGCAGTACTTC.

The chain is built from TRBV4-1 and TRBJ2-7; 7 positions match TRBD2. Germline V lookup: CDR1 MGHRA, CDR2 YSYEKL. With V trimmed by 2 bases and J by 1 base, 11 bases remained unmatched. This CDR3 contains 17 residues. CDR3 region: CASSQPVTSSSSYEQYF. The CDR3 coding sequence is TGCGCCAGCAGCCAACCCGTGACTAGCTCGTCGTCCTACGAGCAGTACTTC.

The V gene is TRBV7-9, the J gene TRBJ2-7; a weak D match, TRBD2 (5 bases). Germline assignment: CDR1 SEHNR and CDR2 FQNEAQ (reference sequence). CDR3 size: 16 residues. V was pared by 7 bases and J by 3 bases, with 22 bases between. CDR3 region: CASNPVGGPAIYEQYF. The CDR3 DNA reads TGTGCCAGCAACCCCGTGGGCGGGCCTGCCATCTACGAGCAGTACTTC.

The V call is TRBV19, the J call TRBJ1-5, with TRBD1 as a possible D gene (6 bases). Germline V CDR1 and CDR2: LNHDA, SQIVND (reference sequence). Trimming took off 5 bases at V and 6 bases at J, with 14 bases between the two ends. The CDR3 spans 14 residues. The CDR3 here is CASSSRGAPQPQHF. For the CDR3, the DNA is TGTGCCAGTAGTTCGCGGGGGGCGCCTCAGCCCCAGCATTTT.

The chain recombines TRBV12-5 with TRBJ2-7, with D perhaps given as TRBD1 or TRBD2 (6 bases each). V was trimmed by 4 bases and J by 5 bases, leaving 9 bases between them. The CDR3 has 12 amino acids. Germline CDR1 LGHNT, CDR2 FRNRAP. CDR3 sequence reads: CASGSGAHEQYF. The DNA of the CDR3 is TGTGCTAGTGGTTCGGGGGCCCACGAGCAGTACTTC.

The chain employs TRBV7-9 and TRBJ2-7; the D gene could be TRBD1 or TRBD2 (5 bases each). Germline-derived CDR1 and CDR2 are SEHNR and FQNEAQ (reference sequence). This CDR3 has 14 amino acids. V gave up 5 bases and J gave up 3 bases, with 14 bases separating them. The CDR3 is CASSPRGRVYEQYF. CDR3 DNA: TGTGCCAGCAGCCCGAGGGGCAGGGTCTACGAGCAGTACTTC.

J is TRBJ2-1 and V is TRBV28; possible D gene TRBD2, 5 bases. Germline loops: CDR1 MDHEN, CDR2 SYDVKM. With 3 bases removed from V and 0 bases from J, the gap between germline ends came to 12 bases. This CDR3 region has 16 residues. The CDR3 region has the DNA TGTGCCAGCAGTTTGGTTAGCGCCCTCTCCTACAATGAGCAGTTCTTC. As protein: CASSLVSALSYNEQFF.

The chain has TRBV28 and TRBJ1-2; 9 bases agree with TRBD1. The CDR3 is made up of 15 amino acids. The J segment lost 4 bases and the V segment lost 2 bases, leaving 5 bases of the junction unmatched. The germline gives CDR1 MDHEN, CDR2 SYDVKM. The CDR3 DNA reads TGTGCCAGCAGTTTAAAGACAGGGGGACCCTATGGCTACACCTTC. Protein sequence: CASSLKTGGPYGYTF.

V is TRBV6-5 and J is TRBJ2-5; tentatively, D is TRBD1 (6 bases). The CDR3 loop spans 15 amino acids. Trimming took 6 bases from V and 5 from J, leaving 19 bases between them. Germline V gives CDR1 MNHEY, CDR2 SVGAGI. The CDR3 sequence: CASSPSRGILETQYF. The CDR3 DNA sequence: TGTGCCAGCAGCCCTTCCAGGGGAATTCTTGAGACCCAGTACTTC.

This clone was observed a single time. The V call is TRBV11-2, the J call TRBJ1-3; the D is unclear. Between the trimmed V and J ends, which lost 6 bases and 9 bases, there was a span of 9 bases. The length of the CDR3 is 11 residues. CDR1 is SGHAT and CDR2 is FQNNGV in the germline V gene. CDR3 nucleotides: TGTGCCAGCAGGATAGGAGGCACCATATATTTT. Protein sequence: CASRIGGTIYF. The entire variable domain, with the rest obtained from reference TRBV11-2 and TRBJ1-3, is as follows: EAGVAQSPRYKIIEKRQSVAFWCNPISGHATLYWYQQILGQGPKLLIQFQNNGVVDDSQLPKDRFSAERLKGVDSTLKIQPAKLEDSAVYLCASRIGGTIYFGEGSWLTVV.

V and J are TRBV14 and TRBJ2-7; 8 nucleotides agree with TRBD1. The V segment lost 1 base and the J segment 5 bases; nucleotides outside the gene matches: 10. The CDR3 sequence is 16 residues long. The germline V gene encodes CDR1 SGHDN and CDR2 FVKESK. The CDR3 DNA follows: TGTGCCAGCAGCCAAGGAGGAATGCAGGGGGCAAACGAGCAGTACTTC. Amino acid sequence: CASSQGGMQGANEQYF.

V and J are TRBV7-8 and TRBJ1-3, with D possibly matching TRBD1 (5 bases). The CDR3 is made up of 15 amino acids. Trimming removed 4 bases from V and 0 bases from J, with 10 bases in between. Germline values: CDR1 SGHVS, CDR2 FQNEAQ. The CDR3 DNA is TGTGCCAGCAGCTCCGGGACCATCTCTGGAAACACCATATATTTT. It translates to CASSSGTISGNTIYF.

The CDR3 spells CASSQVLNGAEDEKLFF. The CDR3 bases are TGTGCCAGCAGCCAAGTTTTAAATGGGGCAGAAGATGAAAAACTGTTTTTT. The rearrangement links TRBV4-2 to TRBJ1-4; TRBD1 is a possible D gene (5 bases). The CDR3 has 17 residues. The V and J ends lost 1 base and 6 bases respectively, with 18 bases between them. Germline CDR1 and CDR2: LGHNA and YNFKEQ.

For the CDR3, the DNA is TGTGCCAGCAGTTTTGGGGAGATGGGGACTGAAGCTTTCTTT. Its protein product is CASSFGEMGTEAFF. The rearrangement links TRBV27 to TRBJ1-1; D is ambiguous. V was shortened by 3 bases and J by 5 bases, with 13 bases between the two germline ends. The V gene's germline CDR1 is MNHEY and CDR2 SMNVEV (reference sequence). The CDR3 totals 14 residues.

Only a few counts were recorded for this clone. The CDR3 DNA reads as TGTGCCAGCACTCCGGGGTCCGTGGACACTGAAGCTTTCTTT. Translation gives CASTPGSVDTEAFF. The chain couples TRBV9 to TRBJ1-1; D not resolved. CDR1 and CDR2 (germline): SGDLS, YYNGEE. The CDR3 is 14 residues long. V lost 6 bases, J lost 3 bases, and 15 bases lay in between.

This chain joins TRBV19 and TRBJ1-1; no clear D. Germline CDR1 LNHDA, CDR2 SQIVND (reference sequence). The CDR3 covers 13 residues. V was pared by 1 base and J by 2 bases, with 5 bases between. The CDR3: CASSIVINTEAFF. CDR3 in DNA: TGTGCCAGTAGTATAGTGATAAACACTGAAGCTTTCTTT.

Worth noting for this clone: Other nucleotide sequences in the sample specify the same CDR3. This sequence joins TRBV27 and TRBJ2-1, with a possible D match to TRBD2 (6 bases). In germline, CDR1 is MNHEY, CDR2 SMNVEV (reference sequence). V lost 5 bases and J lost 3, with 8 bases in between. CDR3 length equals 13 residues. Here the CDR3 reads CASSLGGYNEQFF. The DNA of the CDR3 is TGTGCCAGCAGTCTGGGGGGCTACAATGAGCAGTTCTTC.

The chain recombines TRBV27 with TRBJ2-7; TRBD2 agrees at 11 bases. After removal of 5 bases from V and 0 bases from J, the junction contained 3 bases not matched to a gene. CDR1 is MNHEY and CDR2 is SMNVEV in the germline V gene (reference sequence). The CDR3 sequence is 15 residues long. The CDR3 coding sequence is TGTGCCAGCAGTACAGGACTAGCGGGCTCCTACGAGCAGTACTTC. It encodes CASSTGLAGSYEQYF.

This chain joins TRBV5-6 and TRBJ2-7; 11 bases map to TRBD2. The V segment lost 4 bases and the J segment 3 bases; nucleotides outside the gene matches: 3. Germline V gene lookup returns CDR1 SGHDT and CDR2 YYEEEE. CDR3 length: 14 amino acids. In nucleotides, the CDR3 is TGTGCCAGCAGCGGGACTAGCGGATTCTACGAGCAGTACTTC. It yields the protein CASSGTSGFYEQYF.

The rearrangement joins TRBV7-9 to TRBJ1-2; D might be TRBD1 (6 bases). This CDR3 is built from 13 residues. Germline CDR1 reads SEHNR; CDR2 reads FQNEAQ (reference sequence). Trimming took 5 bases from V and 3 from J, leaving 10 bases between them. CDR3 nucleotide sequence: TGTGCCAGCAGCCTGGGGGCCGACTATGGCTACACCTTC. Translating gives CASSLGADYGYTF.